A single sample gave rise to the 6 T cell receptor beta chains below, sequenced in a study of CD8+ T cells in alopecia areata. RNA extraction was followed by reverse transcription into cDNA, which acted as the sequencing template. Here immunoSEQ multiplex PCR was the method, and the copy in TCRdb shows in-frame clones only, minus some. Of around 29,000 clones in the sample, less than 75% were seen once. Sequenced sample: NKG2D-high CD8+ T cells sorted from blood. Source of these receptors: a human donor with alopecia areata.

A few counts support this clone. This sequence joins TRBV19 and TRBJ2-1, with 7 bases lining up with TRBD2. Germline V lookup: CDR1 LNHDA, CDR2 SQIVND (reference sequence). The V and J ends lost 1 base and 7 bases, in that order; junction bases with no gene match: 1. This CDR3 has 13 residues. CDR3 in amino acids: CASSIVSGNEQFF. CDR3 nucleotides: TGTGCCAGTAGTATAGTTAGCGGGAATGAGCAGTTCTTC.

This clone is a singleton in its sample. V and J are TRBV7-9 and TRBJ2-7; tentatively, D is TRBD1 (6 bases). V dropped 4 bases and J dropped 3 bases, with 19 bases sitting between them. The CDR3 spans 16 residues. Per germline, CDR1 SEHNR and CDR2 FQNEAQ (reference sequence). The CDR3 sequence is CASSSSNRDNFYEQYF. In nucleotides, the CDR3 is TGTGCCAGCAGCTCCTCGAACCGGGACAACTTCTACGAGCAGTACTTC.

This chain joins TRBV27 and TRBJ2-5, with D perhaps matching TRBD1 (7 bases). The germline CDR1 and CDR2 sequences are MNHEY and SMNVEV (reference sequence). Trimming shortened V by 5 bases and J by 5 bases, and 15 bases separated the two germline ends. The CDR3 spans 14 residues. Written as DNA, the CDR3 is TGTGCCAGCAGTCTTCAGGGGGAGGAGGAGACCCAGTACTTC. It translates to CASSLQGEEETQYF.

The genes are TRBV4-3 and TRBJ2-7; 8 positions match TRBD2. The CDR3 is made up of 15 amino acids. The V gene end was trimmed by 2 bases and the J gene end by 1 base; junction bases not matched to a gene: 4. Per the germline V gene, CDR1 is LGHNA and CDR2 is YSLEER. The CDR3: CASSQSSGSSYEQYF. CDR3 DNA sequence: TGCGCCAGCAGCCAATCTAGCGGGTCATCCTACGAGCAGTACTTC.

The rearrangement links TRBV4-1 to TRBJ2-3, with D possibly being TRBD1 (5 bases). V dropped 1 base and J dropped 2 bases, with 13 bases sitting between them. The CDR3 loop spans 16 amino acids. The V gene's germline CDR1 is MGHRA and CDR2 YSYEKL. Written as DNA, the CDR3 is TGCGCCAGCAGCCAAGCCCCAGGGCCGATCACAGATACGCAGTATTTT. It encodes CASSQAPGPITDTQYF.

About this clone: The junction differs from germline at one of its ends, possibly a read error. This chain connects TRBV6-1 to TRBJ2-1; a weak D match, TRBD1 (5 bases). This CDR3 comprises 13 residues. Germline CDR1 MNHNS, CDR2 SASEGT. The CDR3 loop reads CASREDSDNEQFF. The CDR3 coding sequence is TGTGCCAGCAGGGAAGACAGCGACAATGAGCAGTTCTTC.